The next 32 T cell receptor beta chains were all read from a single sample in a study of T cell repertoires in cytomegalovirus infection. TCRdb processed the reads anew with MiXCR; each CDR3 protein has one entry. The sample includes roughly 600,000 distinct CDR3 sequences, roughly 24% of them seen just once. Sequenced sample: CD8+ T cells from PBMCs. Source of these receptors: a human donor in good health (CMV status not recorded). Some clones in this sample may be carry-over from other donors' samples.

This clonotype was observed a handful of times. The chain employs TRBV6-5 and TRBJ2-2; D is undetermined. There are 14 residues in the CDR3. V was cut by 5 bases and J by 4 bases, with 11 bases left in between. Germline assignment: CDR1 MNHEY and CDR2 SVGAGI. DNA of the CDR3: TGTGCCAGCAGTCAACGCCGTATCACCGGGGAGCTGTTTTTT. Translating gives CASSQRRITGELFF.

The chain has TRBV19 and TRBJ2-1, with TRBD2 matching 7 bases. The CDR3 loop spans 15 amino acids. V lost 6 bases to trimming and J lost 7 bases; unmatched junction nucleotides: 12. Germline V gives CDR1 LNHDA, CDR2 SQIVND (reference sequence). The CDR3 DNA reads TGTGCCAGTAGGGTAATGCAAGGGAGGGGAAATGAGCAGTTCTTC. This gives the protein CASRVMQGRGNEQFF.

There are many counts of this clonotype. The chain uses TRBV6-2 or TRBV6-3 and TRBJ2-1; TRBD1 matches 8 bases. Germline-derived CDR1 and CDR2 are MNHEY and SVGEGT. V lost 6 bases, J lost 4 bases, and 8 bases stayed unmatched. The CDR3 runs 15 residues. The CDR3 DNA sequence: TGTGCCAGCAGCCAGGACAGGGAGATTTACAATGAGCAGTTCTTC. This translates into CASSQDREIYNEQFF.

As DNA, the CDR3 is TGTGCCAGCAGCCATATATACTACGAGCAGTACTTC. This translates into CASSHIYYEQYF. The chain carries TRBV14 and TRBJ2-7; D is uncertain. The germline V gene encodes CDR1 SGHDN and CDR2 FVKESK. The V and J ends lost 3 bases and 3 bases respectively, with 6 bases between them. The CDR3 runs to 12 residues.

This clonotype was counted at least ten times. This chain connects TRBV7-6 to TRBJ1-5; no firm D call. Per the germline V gene, CDR1 is SGHVS and CDR2 is FNYEAQ. CDR3 length: 17 amino acids. The ends were cut back, 2 bases at V and 0 bases at J, with 14 bases in the middle. The CDR3 region has the DNA TGTGCCAGCAGCTTATGGCCAGCGATAGATAGCAATCAGCCCCAGCATTTT. It specifies CASSLWPAIDSNQPQHF.

The chain employs TRBV2 and TRBJ1-3, with D maybe TRBD1 (6 bases). This CDR3 has 15 amino acids. The V end was cut by 9 bases, the J end by 0 bases, with 15 bases between. CDR1 is SNHLY and CDR2 is FYNNEI in the germline V gene. The CDR3 bases are TGTGCCAGAAGCCAAGGACAGAACTCTGGAAACACCATATATTTT. It codes for CARSQGQNSGNTIYF.

V is TRBV5-1 and J is TRBJ2-2, with D perhaps given as TRBD1 or TRBD2 (5 bases each). The germline gives CDR1 SGHRS, CDR2 YFSETQ. V lost 4 bases to trimming and J lost 6 bases, with 13 bases between them. The CDR3 sequence is 14 residues long. CDR3 sequence: CASSGTYTPGELFF. The CDR3 DNA reads as TGCGCCAGCAGCGGGACCTACACACCCGGGGAGCTGTTTTTT. The whole variable domain, remainder taken from reference TRBV5-1 and TRBJ2-2, is KAGVTQTPRYLIKTRGQQVTLSCSPISGHRSVSWYQQTPGQGLQFLFEYFSETQRNKGNFPGRFSGRQFSNSRSEMNVSTLELGDSALYLCASSGTYTPGELFFGEGSRLTVL.

Turning to this clonotype: A much larger clone sits a single nucleotide away, making a read error possible. V and J are TRBV28 and TRBJ2-7, with D possibly matching TRBD2 (6 bases). This CDR3 spans 17 amino acids. CDR1 MDHEN and CDR2 SYDVKM come from the germline V gene. V was shortened by 2 bases and J by 0 bases, with 17 bases between the two germline ends. The CDR3 protein is CASSLNRNGGNSYEQYV. The CDR3 DNA reads as TGTGCCAGCAGTTTAAACCGTAACGGGGGTAACTCCTACGAGCAGTACGTC.

This clonotype was seen only a few times. A much larger clone sits a single nucleotide away, making a read error possible. J is TRBJ2-7 and V is TRBV6-2 or TRBV6-3; D gene ambiguous. The CDR3 is 12 amino acids. The V end lost 0 bases, the J end lost 3 bases, and 3 bases lay between the germline ends. The germline V gene has CDR1 MNHEY and CDR2 SVGEGT. The CDR3 region has the DNA TGTGCCAGCAGTTACTCGGTCTACGAGCAGTACTTC. Translated: CASSYSVYEQYF.

The CDR3 DNA reads as TGCGCCAGCAGCCAAAGACTAGCGGGGGCAGAGGAGACCCAGTACTTC. Its protein is CASSQRLAGAEETQYF. The rearrangement joins TRBV4-3 to TRBJ2-5, with 12 nucleotides matching TRBD2. From germline, CDR1 is LGHNA and CDR2 YSLEER. The ends lost 2 bases at V and 5 bases at J; junction bases unmatched: 6. CDR3 length equals 16 residues.

This clonotype came up a few times. The chain links TRBV14 to TRBJ2-3; the D gene is possibly TRBD1 (5 bases). This CDR3 region has 17 residues. CDR1 is SGHDN and CDR2 is FVKESK in the germline V gene. V lost 6 bases, J lost 2 bases, and 21 bases lay in between. The CDR3 region is CASRRNNRSSNTDTQYF. CDR3 DNA: TGTGCCAGCAGACGGAATAACAGGAGTTCAAACACAGATACGCAGTATTTT.

The table lists this clonotype with many counts. This sequence joins TRBV7-9 and TRBJ2-7, with TRBD2 matching 13 bases. Germline CDR1 is SEHNR and CDR2 is FQNEAQ (reference sequence). The V gene end was trimmed by 6 bases and the J gene end by 4 bases; junction bases not matched to a gene: 6. The CDR3 length is 15 residues. CDR3 protein: CASSRLAGGLYEQYV. The CDR3 DNA reads TGTGCCAGCAGTCGACTAGCGGGGGGTTTATACGAGCAGTACGTC.

Points on this clonotype: Since a much larger clone is just one base distant, this may be a read error. The chain employs TRBV7-6 and TRBJ2-1; 7 nucleotides match TRBD1. The length of the CDR3 is 13 residues. Looked up from germline, CDR1 is SGHVS and CDR2 is FNYEAQ. CDR3 bases: TGTGTCAGCAGCCGACCAGGGGGTAACGAGCAGTTCTTC. Protein: CVSSRPGGNEQFF.

This chain's CDR3 is CASTEGQGEQYV. The CDR3 DNA reads as TGTGCCAGCACTGAGGGACAGGGCGAGCAGTACGTC. This chain links TRBV2 with TRBJ2-7, with 9 bases matching TRBD1. Germline trimming cut 7 bases from V and 6 bases from J; bases unmatched to any gene: 4. Germline V gives CDR1 SNHLY, CDR2 FYNNEI. CDR3 length equals 12 residues.

The rearrangement links TRBV5-6 to TRBJ2-1; D call uncertain. CDR3 length equals 13 residues. Germline CDR1 and CDR2: SGHDT and YYEEEE. The ends were cut back, 0 bases at V and 10 bases at J, with 11 bases in the middle. This CDR3 reads CASSLAVGWEQFF. The CDR3 coding sequence is TGTGCCAGCAGCTTGGCGGTTGGGTGGGAGCAGTTCTTC. Full variable domain (remainder filled in from reference TRBV5-6 and TRBJ2-1): DAGVTQSPTHLIKTRGQQVTLRCSPKSGHDTVSWYQQALGQGPQFIFQYYEEEERQRGNFPDRFSGHQFPNYSSELNVNALLLGDSALYLCASSLAVGWEQFFGPGTRLTVL.

The genes are TRBV7-6 and TRBJ2-1; TRBD2 is a possible D gene (5 bases). CDR1 is SGHVS and CDR2 is FNYEAQ in the germline V gene. The ends were cut back, 7 bases at V and 10 bases at J, with 11 bases in the middle. The CDR3 length is 11 residues. The CDR3 region is CASILAGEQFF. The CDR3 region has the DNA TGTGCCAGCATTCTAGCAGGCGAGCAGTTCTTC.

There are many counts of this clonotype. A junction end diverges from the germline sequence, so it may reflect a read error. The rearrangement links TRBV7-6 to TRBJ2-1; the D is unclear. Germline V gives CDR1 SGHVS, CDR2 FNYEAQ. The CDR3 extends over 13 amino acids. The CDR3 coding sequence is TGTGCCAGCAGCCGAAAGGCCGACAAGGAGCAGTTCTTC. This translates into CASSRKADKEQFF.

The chain combines TRBV7-9 with TRBJ1-1, with D unresolved. In germline, CDR1 is SEHNR, CDR2 FQNEAQ (reference sequence). The CDR3 is 14 residues long. V shed 1 base and J shed 11 bases, with 17 bases lying between them. In DNA form, the CDR3 reads TGTGCCAGCAGCTTAGAAGATTGGAATAGGTGGGCTTTCTTT. Encoded protein: CASSLEDWNRWAFF.

This clonotype was found a few times. J is TRBJ1-1 and V is TRBV28, with no clear D. Germline assignment: CDR1 MDHEN and CDR2 SYDVKM. V was clipped by 6 bases and J by 2 bases, with 13 bases between them. The CDR3 loop spans 14 amino acids. This CDR3 reads CASSPREHNTEAFF. The CDR3 bases are TGTGCCAGCAGCCCTCGGGAGCATAACACTGAAGCTTTCTTT.

There are many counts of this clonotype. This rearrangement joins TRBV7-2 to TRBJ1-5; D is undetermined. Trimming took 3 bases from V and 3 from J, leaving 15 bases between them. This CDR3 is 16 amino acids long. Looked up from germline, CDR1 is SGHTA and CDR2 is FQGNSA. The CDR3 DNA sequence: TGTGCCAGCAGCTTTGGCGATAAGGGTGCCAATCAGCCCCAGCATTTT. Its protein is CASSFGDKGANQPQHF.

This clonotype was observed at least ten times. This chain joins TRBV28 and TRBJ2-2; TRBD2 aligns across 14 bases. V trimming: 5 bases; J trimming: 4 bases; junction bases outside the gene matches: 6. CDR3 size: 17 residues. CDR1 is MDHEN, CDR2 SYDVKM, per germline. CDR3 sequence reads: CASSPRLAGGFTGELFF. Written as DNA, the CDR3 is TGTGCCAGCAGTCCCAGACTAGCGGGGGGGTTCACCGGGGAGCTGTTTTTT. The whole variable domain, remainder taken from reference TRBV28 and TRBJ2-2, is DVKVTQSSRYLVKRTGEKVFLECVQDMDHENMFWYRQDPGLGLRLIYFSYDVKMKEKGDIPEGYSVSREKKERFSLILESASTNQTSMYLCASSPRLAGGFTGELFFGEGSRLTVL.

The V gene is TRBV12-3 or TRBV12-4, the J gene TRBJ2-4; D gene ambiguous. V lost 5 bases and J lost 7, with 15 bases in between. This CDR3 has 14 residues. CDR3 sequence (DNA): TGTGCCAGCAGTCTTCAGCCCCTGGGGAACATTCAGTACTTC. This codes for CASSLQPLGNIQYF.

The chain recombines TRBV6-2 or TRBV6-3 with TRBJ2-7, with 10 nucleotides matching TRBD1. The CDR3 length is 18 residues. V gave up 0 bases and J gave up 2 bases; unmatched junction bases: 10. CDR1 is MNHEY, CDR2 SVGEGT, per germline. The CDR3 protein is CASSYSRGGTGETYEQYV. In DNA, the CDR3 is TGTGCCAGCAGTTACTCGAGAGGGGGGACAGGGGAGACCTACGAGCAGTACGTC.

In its sample, this clonotype was seen a few times. The chain carries TRBV20-1 and TRBJ2-4; the D is unclear. Germline values: CDR1 DFQATT, CDR2 SNEGSKA (reference sequence). The CDR3 covers 11 residues. Trimming took 0 bases from V and 10 from J, leaving 7 bases between them. The CDR3 loop is CSARDLGIQYF. The CDR3 region has the DNA TGCAGTGCTAGAGATCTTGGTATTCAGTACTTC.

The gene calls are TRBV7-9 and TRBJ1-1; TRBD1 matches at 10 bases. V trimming: 2 bases; J trimming: 3 bases; junction bases outside the gene matches: 6. CDR1 and CDR2 (germline): SEHNR, FQNEAQ (reference sequence). CDR3 length equals 16 residues. CDR3 bases: TGTGCCAGCAGCTTACCCCGGGACAGGGGTCACACTGAAGCTTTCTTT. Its protein product is CASSLPRDRGHTEAFF.

In its sample, this clonotype was seen many times. The chain links TRBV7-9 to TRBJ2-1; D is possibly TRBD2 (6 bases). V was trimmed by 7 bases and J by 8 bases, leaving 18 bases between them. From germline, CDR1 is SEHNR and CDR2 FQNEAQ (reference sequence). CDR3 length: 14 residues. CDR3 nucleotides: TGTGCCAGCACCTGGCGGGGCAGTGAGGATGAGCAGTTCTTC. Its protein is CASTWRGSEDEQFF.

Only a few counts were recorded for this clonotype. The V and J genes are TRBV7-8 and TRBJ1-5; unclear D gene. Germline assignment: CDR1 SGHVS and CDR2 FQNEAQ. This CDR3 has 15 residues. Trimming took 5 bases from V and 3 from J, leaving 14 bases between them. For the CDR3, the DNA is TGTGCCAGCAGCCCGGGCAGGCAGTACAATCAGCCCCAGCATTTT. This sequence encodes CASSPGRQYNQPQHF.

The chain employs TRBV6-1 and TRBJ1-5; weak D call: TRBD1 (5 bases). V gave up 7 bases and J gave up 9 bases, with 16 bases separating them. This CDR3 spans 13 amino acids. The germline V gene encodes CDR1 MNHNS and CDR2 SASEGT. The CDR3 nucleotides are TGTGCCAGCAATTCGGCAGGGCAGGGGCCCCAGCATTTT. This translates into CASNSAGQGPQHF.

This clonotype came up many times. This chain links TRBV7-8 with TRBJ2-5, with a possible D match to TRBD1 (6 bases). CDR3 length equals 16 residues. The V end lost 4 bases, the J end lost 3 bases, and 18 bases lay between the germline ends. Germline loops: CDR1 SGHVS, CDR2 FQNEAQ. The CDR3 here is CASSWPLRQEEETQYF. The DNA of the CDR3 is TGTGCCAGCAGCTGGCCTCTAAGACAGGAGGAAGAGACCCAGTACTTC. Using reference TRBV7-8 and TRBJ2-5 for the parts outside the CDR3, the full variable domain is GAGVSQSPRYKVAKRGQDVALRCDPISGHVSLFWYQQALGQGPEFLTYFQNEAQLDKSGLPSDRFFAERPEGSVSTLKIQRTQQEDSAVYLCASSWPLRQEEETQYFGPGTRLLVL.

The chain couples TRBV19 to TRBJ2-3; D unclear. The length of the CDR3 is 14 residues. The germline V gene has CDR1 LNHDA and CDR2 SQIVND (reference sequence). Deletions cut 7 bases from V and 0 bases from J, with 11 bases between. CDR3 loop: CASIGRRSTDTQYF. CDR3 nucleotides: TGTGCCAGTATAGGGCGGAGAAGCACAGATACGCAGTATTTT.

This clonotype came up a few times. The rearrangement joins TRBV29-1 to TRBJ1-3, with 9 bases lining up with TRBD1. Unmatched junction bases numbered 6, after V lost 3 bases and J lost 0 bases. Germline V gives CDR1 SQVTM, CDR2 ANQGSEA. CDR3 length: 16 amino acids. This CDR3 is CSVDADRGPSGNTIYF. The CDR3 DNA is TGCAGCGTTGATGCGGACAGGGGCCCCTCTGGAAACACCATATATTTT.

J is TRBJ2-3 and V is TRBV20-1; 14 nucleotides line up with TRBD2. V was clipped by 6 bases and J by 0 bases; unmatched bases: 17. The CDR3 extends over 20 amino acids. The germline gives CDR1 DFQATT, CDR2 SNEGSKA (reference sequence). CDR3 sequence: CSAKGSRLAGGPWSTDTQYF. CDR3 coding DNA: TGCAGTGCCAAAGGGTCCCGACTAGCGGGGGGGCCATGGAGCACAGATACGCAGTATTTT.